This T cell receptor (beta chain) was obtained from a study of shared clonotypes between healthy human individuals. Study-level results: Some naive CD4 clonotypes, around 4.7%, turned up in common across a few donors.

Germline-derived CDR1 and CDR2 are SEHNR and FQNEAQ (reference sequence). V lost 5 bases and J 2 bases, leaving 6 bases between the germline ends. The CDR3 runs 12 residues. It was into CD45RA+ naive and CD45RA-negative memory subsets that the CD4+ cells were split. This clone turned up a few times. Its antigen is still unknown. Other DNA sequences in this specimen translate into the identical CDR3. Around 30,000 T cell genomes (approximately 0.2 ug DNA) went into each sorted-subset replicate. As processed by the authors: Owing to the provision of junction-only sequences devoid of quality scores by immunoSEQ, filtering differed. The repertoire was sequenced with immunoSEQ multiplex PCR; TCRdb's copy has only in-frame clones and lacks some. D and trimming were read from the DNA, whereas the V and J calls and clone size are those reported in that table. The data show roughly 1 million clones, under 80% seen once.

The V and J genes are TRBV7-9 and TRBJ1-2; D is undetermined. Sequencing used memory CD4+ T cells sorted from blood. Indicated subset: CD45RA-negative fraction. The source is a man between 18 and 29 years old in good health. This CDR3 reads CASSRVNYGYTF. In DNA, the CDR3 is TGTGCCAGCAGCCGTGTAAACTATGGCTACACCTTC.